The 26 T cell receptor beta chains below were found in one sample sequenced in a study of blood T cell repertoires in COVID-19. The data were produced by immunoSEQ multiplex PCR, yet TCRdb's version contains in-frame clones alone and is incomplete. The sample has roughly 260,000 clones; roughly nine tenths are singletons. Sequenced: PBMCs or T cells enriched from blood (not recorded which). The receptor set was obtained from a woman under 30 who had recovered from COVID-19.

The chain has TRBV6-2 or TRBV6-3 and TRBJ2-7; 10 nucleotides line up with TRBD2. V gave up 5 bases and J gave up 0 bases; unmatched junction bases: 4. The germline V gene encodes CDR1 MNHEY and CDR2 SVGEGT. This CDR3 contains 15 residues. CDR3 sequence reads: CASSHRTSGSYEQYF. The DNA for the CDR3 is TGTGCCAGCAGTCACCGGACTAGCGGCTCCTACGAGCAGTACTTC.

This sequence joins TRBV11-2 and TRBJ1-2; TRBD1 aligns across 9 bases. The length of the CDR3 is 15 residues. With V trimmed by 5 bases and J by 1 base, 5 bases remained unmatched. Germline CDR1 SGHAT, CDR2 FQNNGV. CDR3: CASSIDRGSNYGYTF. The CDR3 nucleotides read TGTGCCAGCAGCATTGACAGGGGGAGTAACTATGGCTACACCTTC. The full variable domain, completed using reference TRBV11-2 and TRBJ1-2, is EAGVAQSPRYKIIEKRQSVAFWCNPISGHATLYWYQQILGQGPKLLIQFQNNGVVDDSQLPKDRFSAERLKGVDSTLKIQPAKLEDSAVYLCASSIDRGSNYGYTFGSGTRLTVV.

This clone was detected a few times. The chain recombines TRBV7-9 with TRBJ2-5; 8 bases agree with TRBD1. This CDR3 is 16 amino acids long. Trimming took 3 bases from V and 5 from J; bases not matched to a gene: 11. The germline CDR1 and CDR2 sequences are SEHNR and FQNEAQ (reference sequence). CDR3 sequence: CASSFDPGQGEETQYF. The CDR3 bases are TGTGCCAGCAGCTTCGACCCCGGACAGGGAGAGGAGACCCAGTACTTC.

The rearrangement links TRBV2 to TRBJ2-7; possibly TRBD2 for D (6 bases). Germline V gene sequence: CDR1 SNHLY, CDR2 FYNNEI. Trimming cost V 7 bases and J 2 bases, with 15 bases left between them. The CDR3 contains 14 residues. The CDR3 here is CASKMGLPAYEQYF. The CDR3 nucleotides are TGTGCCAGCAAGATGGGACTGCCGGCCTACGAGCAGTACTTC.

V usage is TRBV7-9 and J usage is TRBJ2-5; possible D gene TRBD2, 5 bases. CDR3 length: 15 amino acids. Trimming took off 0 bases at V and 1 base at J, with 9 bases between the two ends. Germline assignment: CDR1 SEHNR and CDR2 FQNEAQ (reference sequence). CDR3 region: CASSLAQRRQETQYF. The CDR3 DNA follows: TGTGCCAGCAGCTTAGCCCAGCGGCGCCAAGAGACCCAGTACTTC.

The rearrangement uses TRBV4-3 and TRBJ2-1, with 10 positions matching TRBD2. The CDR3 length is 17 residues. V gave up 4 bases and J gave up 6 bases; unmatched junction bases: 12. The germline gives CDR1 LGHNA, CDR2 YSLEER. In nucleotides, the CDR3 is TGCGCCAGCAGCCCCGCCGGCAGGAGCGGGGGGGCCAATGAGCAGTTCTTC. Encoded protein: CASSPAGRSGGANEQFF.

The chain links TRBV7-2 to TRBJ1-1, with 7 bases fitting TRBD1. This CDR3 spans 15 amino acids. Germline lookup yields CDR1 SGHTA and CDR2 FQGNSA. Trimming cost V 5 bases and J 1 base; bases outside gene matches: 7. CDR3 bases: TGTGCCAGCAGCCTAACAGGGGACACGAACACTGAAGCTTTCTTT. Protein product: CASSLTGDTNTEAFF.

The J gene is TRBJ2-1, the V gene TRBV6-5; 10 bases match TRBD1. CDR1 and CDR2 from the germline V gene are MNHEY and SVGAGI. The V segment lost 6 bases and the J segment 4 bases; nucleotides outside the gene matches: 6. The CDR3 covers 15 residues. CDR3 sequence reads: CASSETGQGYNEQFF. CDR3 coding DNA: TGTGCCAGCAGCGAGACGGGACAGGGGTACAATGAGCAGTTCTTC.

This chain joins TRBV11-3 and TRBJ2-7, with D tentatively TRBD1 (6 bases). Per germline, CDR1 SGHNT and CDR2 YENEEA. The CDR3 consists of 14 residues. V gave up 1 base and J gave up 9 bases, with 16 bases separating them. CDR3 bases: TGTGCCAGCAGCTTAGGAGCAGGGGCTGGGGGGCAGTACTTC. This gives the protein CASSLGAGAGGQYF.

This chain connects TRBV11-2 to TRBJ2-1; 7 bases agree with TRBD2. The germline gives CDR1 SGHAT, CDR2 FQNNGV. CDR3 length: 14 amino acids. V trimming: 5 bases; J trimming: 10 bases; junction bases outside the gene matches: 11. CDR3 bases: TGTGCCAGCAGCCCCGATATTAGGGAGGGAGAGCAGTTCTTC. Translating it yields CASSPDIREGEQFF.

The CDR3 loop is CASSLGTGLYEQYF. The CDR3 nucleotides are TGTGCCAGCAGTTTAGGGACAGGGTTGTACGAGCAGTACTTC. This sequence joins TRBV28 and TRBJ2-7; 9 positions agree with TRBD1. The CDR3 is made up of 14 amino acids. Losses at the gene ends were 2 bases for V and 4 bases for J; bases not matched to a gene: 3. Germline-derived CDR1 and CDR2 are MDHEN and SYDVKM.

This chain links TRBV10-3 with TRBJ2-7; the D is unclear. This CDR3 region has 13 residues. The V and J ends lost 5 bases and 1 base respectively, with 9 bases between them. Germline-derived CDR1 and CDR2 are ENHRY and SYGVKD. The CDR3 loop reads CAISTLRSYEQYF. The CDR3 DNA follows: TGTGCCATCAGTACACTAAGATCCTACGAGCAGTACTTC.

This chain uses TRBV5-1 with TRBJ2-7, with 7 positions matching TRBD1. The CDR3 runs to 14 residues. Losses at the gene ends were 4 bases for V and 3 bases for J; bases not matched to a gene: 7. Germline lookup yields CDR1 SGHRS and CDR2 YFSETQ. CDR3 residues: CASSPGQQNYEQYF. Written as DNA, the CDR3 is TGCGCCAGCAGCCCGGGACAGCAAAACTACGAGCAGTACTTC. Full variable domain (missing parts from reference TRBV5-1 and TRBJ2-7): KAGVTQTPRYLIKTRGQQVTLSCSPISGHRSVSWYQQTPGQGLQFLFEYFSETQRNKGNFPGRFSGRQFSNSRSEMNVSTLELGDSALYLCASSPGQQNYEQYFGPGTRLTVT.

This clone was observed a single time. The chain carries TRBV24-1 and TRBJ2-7, with 10 bases lining up with TRBD2. V shed 0 bases and J 0 bases; nucleotides not matched to a gene: 13. Germline CDR1 reads KGHDR; CDR2 reads SFDVKD. The CDR3 is 20 residues long. This CDR3 reads CATSDLHCSLAGDYSYEQYF. The CDR3 bases are TGTGCCACCAGTGATTTGCATTGTAGTCTAGCGGGGGACTACTCCTACGAGCAGTACTTC.

The chain employs TRBV4-3 and TRBJ1-1; D might be TRBD1 (6 bases). The CDR3 is 15 residues long. Trimming left V 0 bases short and J 8 bases short, with 16 bases between. Looked up from germline, CDR1 is LGHNA and CDR2 is YSLEER. CDR3: CASSQDPGEVVEAFF. The DNA for the CDR3 is TGCGCCAGCAGCCAAGATCCAGGGGAAGTAGTCGAAGCTTTCTTT.

The chain combines TRBV30 with TRBJ2-3; 10 bases match TRBD2. CDR1 is GTSNPN and CDR2 is SVGIG in the germline V gene (reference sequence). Trimming removed 4 bases from V and 0 bases from J; junction bases left unmatched: 1. CDR3 length: 14 residues. CDR3: CAWNSGRSTDTQYF. The CDR3 DNA reads TGTGCCTGGAATAGCGGGAGGAGCACAGATACGCAGTATTTT.

In DNA, the CDR3 is TGTGCCAGCAGCTCGGGCAGGGCAGACTACAATGAGCAGTTCTTC. Its protein product is CASSSGRADYNEQFF. This sequence joins TRBV7-2 and TRBJ2-1; a possible D gene is TRBD1 (5 bases). In germline, CDR1 is SGHTA, CDR2 FQGNSA. V lost 4 bases and J 3 bases, leaving 13 bases between the germline ends. There are 15 residues in the CDR3. Full variable domain (missing parts from reference TRBV7-2 and TRBJ2-1): GAGVSQSPSNKVTEKGKDVELRCDPISGHTALYWYRQSLGQGLEFLIYFQGNSAPDKSGLPSDRFSAERTGGSVSTLTIQRTQQEDSAVYLCASSSGRADYNEQFFGPGTRLTVL.

The chain joins TRBV7-8 to TRBJ2-7, with D perhaps TRBD1 (6 bases). Germline V CDR1 and CDR2: SGHVS, FQNEAQ. V was clipped by 1 base and J by 4 bases, with 11 bases between them. The CDR3 length is 14 residues. The CDR3 DNA follows: TGTGCCAGCAGCTTAGGGGCAGGGGAATACGAGCAGTACTTC. Translation: CASSLGAGEYEQYF.

The chain couples TRBV7-8 to TRBJ1-1, with 10 bases fitting TRBD1. The germline V gene encodes CDR1 SGHVS and CDR2 FQNEAQ. The J segment lost 0 bases and the V segment lost 4 bases, leaving 5 bases of the junction unmatched. CDR3 size: 16 residues. CDR3 protein: CASSSRDRGLNTEAFF. CDR3 sequence (DNA): TGTGCCAGCAGCTCTAGGGACAGGGGCTTGAACACTGAAGCTTTCTTT.

Only a few counts were recorded for this clone. V and J are TRBV15 and TRBJ1-2; the match to TRBD1 covers 7 bases. Germline-derived CDR1 and CDR2 are LNHNV and YYDKDF (reference sequence). The CDR3 has 13 residues. J lost 6 bases, V lost 4 bases, and 5 bases had no gene match. As DNA, the CDR3 is TGTGCCACCAGCACCCCAGGGGGGAATGGCTACACCTTC. It encodes CATSTPGGNGYTF.

The chain carries TRBV5-5 and TRBJ1-2; no definite D call. Between the trimmed V and J ends, which lost 1 base and 4 bases, there was a span of 17 bases. The CDR3 consists of 16 residues. The germline CDR1 and CDR2 sequences are SGHKS and YYEKEE (reference sequence). In nucleotides, the CDR3 is TGTGCCAGCAGCTTGTCCAGGTCGACCGATACCTATGGCTACACCTTC. It yields the protein CASSLSRSTDTYGYTF.

The chain carries TRBV7-3 and TRBJ2-1; 14 bases are shared with TRBD2. There are 18 residues in the CDR3. In germline, CDR1 is SGHTA, CDR2 FQGTGA. The J segment lost 5 bases and the V segment lost 2 bases, leaving 8 bases of the junction unmatched. The CDR3: CASSLGGTSGSINNEQFF. The CDR3 DNA is TGTGCCAGCAGCTTAGGAGGGACTAGCGGGAGTATCAACAATGAGCAGTTCTTC.

V usage is TRBV6-5 and J usage is TRBJ1-5, with D possibly matching TRBD1 (6 bases). Per germline, CDR1 MNHEY and CDR2 SVGAGI. The CDR3 runs 14 residues. V gave up 0 bases and J gave up 7 bases, with 10 bases separating them. Here the CDR3 reads CASSYSRGRQPQHF. CDR3 bases: TGTGCCAGCAGTTACTCAAGGGGGAGACAGCCCCAGCATTTT.

The chain links TRBV28 to TRBJ2-7; 7 positions agree with TRBD2. Germline CDR1 and CDR2: MDHEN and SYDVKM. This CDR3 region has 15 residues. V trimming: 6 bases; J trimming: 0 bases; junction bases outside the gene matches: 8. The CDR3 here is CASRGEGRGSYEQYF. DNA for the CDR3: TGTGCCAGCAGGGGGGAGGGTCGGGGCTCCTACGAGCAGTACTTC.

The chain recombines TRBV5-1 with TRBJ2-7, with 9 nucleotides matching TRBD2. Germline V lookup: CDR1 SGHRS, CDR2 YFSETQ. V lost 4 bases, J lost 2 bases, and 4 bases stayed unmatched. The CDR3 sequence is 14 residues long. The CDR3 DNA reads as TGCGCCAGCAGCGCGGGACTAGCTACCTACGAGCAGTACTTC. It codes for CASSAGLATYEQYF.

This rearrangement joins TRBV19 to TRBJ1-4, with D possibly being TRBD1 (6 bases). CDR3 length equals 15 residues. Germline V gives CDR1 LNHDA, CDR2 SQIVND (reference sequence). The V end was cut by 4 bases, the J end by 5 bases, with 14 bases between. The CDR3 reads CASSSSGQGNEKLFF. DNA of the CDR3: TGTGCCAGTAGTAGTTCTGGGCAGGGGAATGAAAAACTGTTTTTT.